This TCR beta chain was documented in a study of T cell repertoires in cytomegalovirus infection. About the study: Recently identified HLA-C-restricted CMV epitopes were used, and well-studied HLA-B-restricted CMV epitopes were used as well. Public TCR beta signatures provided an indication of both CMV infection and a matching HLA type. Study-wide results and caveats: Clonotypes of TCR beta that were HLA-C-restricted and CMV-specific dominated the ex vivo response. Individuals carrying CMV plus the relevant HLA were identified by cumulative frequency of public TCR beta families.

TCRdb re-derived calls from the reads in MiXCR, one entry per CDR3 protein. The table includes some 800,000 distinct CDR3 sequences, roughly 29% detected once. In regard to this clonotype: What it binds is not known.

Trimming left V 6 bases short and J 5 bases short, with 17 bases between. This CDR3 region has 15 residues. In germline, CDR1 is MRHNA, CDR2 SNTAGT. This receptor was obtained from a human donor in good health (CMV status not recorded). Some clones in this sample may be carry-over from other donors' samples. The V and J genes are TRBV6-4 and TRBJ2-1; D tentatively fits TRBD1 or TRBD2 (6 bases each). The sequenced sample was cultured CD8+ T cells from PBMCs, obtained from culture after CMV antigen stimulation. CDR3 loop: CASRPTGARNNEQFF. In DNA form, the CDR3 reads TGTGCCAGCAGGCCAACGGGGGCCCGGAACAATGAGCAGTTCTTC.